The rows below give T cell receptor beta chains drawn from one sample of a study of a mutant IDH1 vaccine in newly diagnosed glioma. Generated by immunoSEQ multiplex PCR, the TCRdb table keeps only in-frame clones and is missing some. The table records about 43,000 clones, approximately 84% of them present only once. These receptors lack a known antigen. The sample in question was PBMCs, obtained from a glioma patient whose treatment included an IDH1 peptide vaccine. The receptors were sampled from a woman between 18 and 29 years old with glioma. Some clones in this sample may be carry-over from other donors' samples. CDR3s leave out the opening cysteine and the closing phenylalanine or tryptophan.

V,length,CDR3
TRBV30,13,AWNRDSFYNSPLH
TRBV29-1,14,SVEDPPGRARETQY
TRBV6-1,13,ASSVLGDRTGELF
TRBV5-1,13,ASSPRTGPTDTQY
TRBV6-1,15,ASSERGTSLSTDTQY
TRBV27,11,ASSLSRGGEQY
TRBV5-5,15,ASSLASGGVPTDTQY
TRBV4-2,11,ASSQGLTGELF
TRBV19,14,ASSIRLETMNTEAF
TRBV27,12,ASSLLVRYNEQF
TRBV29-1,14,SVGLAGGYPDNEQF
TRBV13,13,ASSSDRVRTYEQY
TRBV6-1,13,ASSPQGISNQPQH
TRBV4-2,14,ASGQEAGLAGGEQF
TRBV12-5,16,ASGPIGGAGALTGELF
TRBV27,12,ASRLRLAGDTQY
TRBV14,10,ASSQVNTEAF
TRBV30,10,ALLAGSYEQY
TRBV4-1,15,ASSLGLAGGYTDTQY
TRBV6-5,12,ASRRGISGNTIY
TRBV29-1,9,SALFAGGED
TRBV7-9,12,ASSPRTGAYGYT
TRBV5-8,13,ASSLPGALNTEAF
TRBV10-2,11,ATLLTVNTEAF
TRBV4-2,17,ASSQDHQSSARSSYEQY
TRBV14,10,ASSRDSIGYT
TRBV5-6,13,ASSRIGPSSYEQY
TRBV7-9,15,ASSLTGGQGRTTEAF
TRBV2,17,ASSDLGGRARSSYNEQF
TRBV11-3,15,ASSPRSGRDLKYEQY
TRBV27,12,ASSLGAGFTEAF
TRBV9,13,ASSVTGRNTGELF
TRBV5-4,11,ASSFKGGNEQF
TRBV7-2,13,ASSLGTSGGYEQY
TRBV7-8,13,ASSLSSGQGTGYT
TRBV14,12,ASSPTGTGRGYT
TRBV11-3,11,ASSLTFTDTQY
TRBV9,13,ASSSGHTNTGELF